This T cell receptor (beta chain) was sequenced for a study of response to subunit inactivated influenza vaccine. After removal of 2 bases from V and 0 bases from J, the junction contained 14 bases not matched to a gene. CDR1 and CDR2 (germline): SGDLS, YYNGEE. This CDR3 region has 19 residues. In the case of this clonotype: Its specificity is unknown.

TCRdb called the RT-PCR reads again in MiXCR, with one record for every CDR3 protein. This table has a few hundred thousand distinct CDR3 sequences, 21% appearing once. General study points: Authors suggested each seasonal flu vaccination may recruit only limited numbers of new T cells.

The receptor was derived from a man aged 50 to 75 who received an inactivated influenza vaccine. Sequenced here: PBMCs from blood, sampled about 20 months after vaccination. This chain links TRBV9 with TRBJ2-1; 7 bases are a match to TRBD1. CDR3: CASSVYRGASPSSYNEQFF. CDR3 in DNA: TGTGCCAGCAGCGTCTACAGGGGAGCTAGCCCGAGCTCCTACAATGAGCAGTTCTTC.